The text below deals with one T cell receptor beta chain. The sample belongs to a study of blood T cell repertoires in COVID-19. The CDR3 is 14 residues long. V lost 2 bases and J lost 6, with 14 bases in between. Germline values: CDR1 GTSNPN, CDR2 SVGIG (reference sequence). Using immunoSEQ multiplex PCR, the repertoire was profiled, and TCRdb retains in-frame clones only, with some absent. The sample yields 400,000 to 450,000 clones, around 90% seen once. This receptor was identified in a man younger than 30 with COVID-19, enrolled during active disease. The V and J genes are TRBV30 and TRBJ2-1, with a tentative D call TRBD2 (7 bases). The sequencing input was peripheral blood. For the CDR3, the DNA is TGTGCCTGGAGTTTGGGGGGGCCCATCAATGAGCAGTTCTTC. This sequence encodes CAWSLGGPINEQFF.